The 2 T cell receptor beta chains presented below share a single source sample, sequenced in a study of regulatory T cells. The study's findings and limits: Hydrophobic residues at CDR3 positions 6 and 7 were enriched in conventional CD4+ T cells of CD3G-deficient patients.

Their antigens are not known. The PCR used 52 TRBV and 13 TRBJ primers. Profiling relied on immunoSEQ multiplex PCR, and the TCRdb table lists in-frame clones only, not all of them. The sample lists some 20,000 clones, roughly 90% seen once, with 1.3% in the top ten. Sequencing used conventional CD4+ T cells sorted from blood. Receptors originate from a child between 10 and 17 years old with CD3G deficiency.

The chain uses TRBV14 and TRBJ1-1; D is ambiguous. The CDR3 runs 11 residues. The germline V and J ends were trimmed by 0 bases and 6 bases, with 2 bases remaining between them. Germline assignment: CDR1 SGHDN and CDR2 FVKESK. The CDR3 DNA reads TGTGCCAGCAGCCAAGAATCTGAAGCTTTCTTT. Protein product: CASSQESEAFF.

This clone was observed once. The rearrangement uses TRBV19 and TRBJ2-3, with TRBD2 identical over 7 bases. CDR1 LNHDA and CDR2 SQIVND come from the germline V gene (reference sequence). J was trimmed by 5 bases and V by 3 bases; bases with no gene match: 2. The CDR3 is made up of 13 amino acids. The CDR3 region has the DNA TGTGCCAGTAGTATTGGGGGGGGAGATACGCAGTATTTT. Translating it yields CASSIGGGDTQYF.